This passage covers 12 T cell receptor beta chains from one sample sequenced in a study of blood T cell repertoires in COVID-19 (dated by TCRdb to the early 2020s). Receptor libraries were prepared by the immunoSEQ multiplex PCR assay. The source is immuneACCESS, and TCRdb retained only in-frame sequences with V and J called. Part of the clones is not carried over; for the studies checked, unresolved V genes explain less than half of this, and the remainder is unexplained. Within this sample are 150,000 to 200,000 clones, with roughly 91% of them counted one time only. Clones ranked in the top ten supply about 4.4% of the sample. Source material: peripheral blood. The receptors originated from a human donor in a cohort sampled during active COVID-19.

The V call is TRBV6-5, the J call TRBJ1-2; D is perhaps TRBD1 (5 bases). CDR1 and CDR2 from the germline V gene are MNHEY and SVGAGI. Trimming left V 0 bases short and J 0 bases short, with 11 bases between. The CDR3 sequence is 16 residues long. The DNA for the CDR3 is TGTGCCAGCAGTTACTCGGCCCCGGACACTAACTATGGCTACACCTTC. Amino acid sequence: CASSYSAPDTNYGYTF.

The chain carries TRBV7-8 and TRBJ2-7; D may be TRBD1 (5 bases). CDR3 length: 12 amino acids. Trimming stripped 3 bases from V and 6 bases from J, with 9 bases between. Germline V gene lookup returns CDR1 SGHVS and CDR2 FQNEAQ. This CDR3 reads CASSLGPTEQYF. CDR3 sequence (DNA): TGTGCCAGCAGCTTGGGGCCAACCGAGCAGTACTTC.

The chain has TRBV21-1 and TRBJ2-5; the table's D call of TRBD2 was not tested on the DNA. TRBV21-1 is flagged as a pseudogene. CDR3 size: 14 residues. The CDR3 DNA reads as TGTGCCAGCAGCAAATTAAGACTGGTAAAGACCCAGTACTTC. It is translated as CASSKLRLVKTQYF.

The genes are TRBV5-1 and TRBJ2-1; 8 bases fit TRBD2. This CDR3 has 14 amino acids. Germline trimming cut 4 bases from V and 2 bases from J; bases unmatched to any gene: 2. The V gene's germline CDR1 is SGHRS and CDR2 YFSETQ. The CDR3 DNA sequence: TGCGCCAGCAGCACGGGGGGGCCCTACAATGAGCAGTTCTTC. This gives the protein CASSTGGPYNEQFF.

CDR3 protein: CATSRDRTTRSDEQFF. Written as DNA, the CDR3 is TGTGCCACCAGCAGAGATCGGACTACTCGATCCGATGAGCAGTTCTTC. This chain uses TRBV15 with TRBJ2-1; TRBD2 is a possible D gene (6 bases). Germline assignment: CDR1 LNHNV and CDR2 YYDKDF (reference sequence). This CDR3 spans 16 amino acids. V lost 0 bases and J 8 bases, leaving 17 bases between the germline ends. Variable domain in full (rest from reference TRBV15 and TRBJ2-1): DAMVIQNPRYQVTQFGKPVTLSCSQTLNHNVMYWYQQKSSQAPKLLFHYYDKDFNNEADTPDNFQSRRPNTSFCFLDIRSPGLGDTAMYLCATSRDRTTRSDEQFFGPGTRLTVL.

This chain connects TRBV18 to TRBJ1-5; D remains ambiguous. Germline V gene sequence: CDR1 KGHSH, CDR2 LQKENI. This CDR3 contains 13 residues. Trimming shortened V by 4 bases and J by 6 bases, and 10 bases separated the two germline ends. The CDR3: CASSRIPGQPQHF. The CDR3, as DNA: TGTGCCAGCTCACGGATACCAGGTCAGCCCCAGCATTTT. The full variable domain, its missing parts supplied by reference TRBV18 and TRBJ1-5, is NAGVMQNPRHLVRRRGQEARLRCSPMKGHSHVYWYRQLPEEGLKFMVYLQKENIIDESGMPKERFSAEFPKEGPSILRIQQVVRGDSAAYFCASSRIPGQPQHFGDGTRLSIL.

The rearrangement uses TRBV7-2 and TRBJ1-4, with TRBD1 identical over 7 bases. Trimming removed 6 bases from V and 7 bases from J; junction bases left unmatched: 8. Germline V gene data show CDR1 as SGHTA and CDR2 as FQGNSA. The CDR3 runs 14 residues. CDR3 coding DNA: TGTGCCAGCAGGAAAGACAGGGCCTCTGAAAAACTGTTTTTT. It translates to CASRKDRASEKLFF.

V gene TRBV23-1 combines with J gene TRBJ1-3; 10 bases agree with TRBD1. TRBV23-1 is an ORF; its function is uncertain. CDR3 length: 17 residues. The V and J ends lost 7 bases and 5 bases, in that order; junction bases with no gene match: 14. CDR3 sequence (DNA): TGCGCCAGCACCCCCGTGAGGGACAGGGGCAGCAGAAACACCATATATTTT. Protein: CASTPVRDRGSRNTIYF.

The chain joins TRBV7-6 to TRBJ2-3, with 10 bases fitting TRBD2. J lost 2 bases, V lost 5 bases, and 4 bases had no gene match. Germline CDR1 SGHVS, CDR2 FNYEAQ. The CDR3 has 15 residues. The CDR3 sequence is CASSRGLAATDTQYF. The CDR3 DNA reads as TGTGCCAGCAGCCGAGGACTAGCGGCCACAGATACGCAGTATTTT.

J is TRBJ2-2 and V is TRBV19; TRBD2 agrees at 7 bases. The CDR3 consists of 17 residues. V gave up 1 base and J gave up 6 bases; unmatched junction bases: 11. CDR1 and CDR2 (germline): LNHDA, SQIVND (reference sequence). The CDR3 DNA follows: TGTGCCAGTAGTATAGCCCCAGGGAGGGCGACCCCCGGGGAGCTGTTTTTT. Protein sequence: CASSIAPGRATPGELFF.

The count of this clone is one. The V and J genes are TRBV2 and TRBJ1-1; maybe TRBD1 (6 bases). The CDR3 extends over 13 amino acids. V lost 7 bases and J lost 1, with 10 bases in between. CDR1 and CDR2 (germline): SNHLY, FYNNEI. In nucleotides, the CDR3 is TGTGCCAGCAATCTCAGGGGGAACACTGAAGCTTTCTTT. Residues: CASNLRGNTEAFF.

The V gene is TRBV7-9, the J gene TRBJ1-1; D gene unclear. The CDR3 has 14 amino acids. Germline values: CDR1 SEHNR, CDR2 FQNEAQ (reference sequence). V lost 4 bases to trimming and J lost 1 base, with 10 bases between them. CDR3 sequence: CASSYRFGNTEAFF. The CDR3, as DNA: TGTGCCAGCAGCTACCGGTTTGGGAACACTGAAGCTTTCTTT.